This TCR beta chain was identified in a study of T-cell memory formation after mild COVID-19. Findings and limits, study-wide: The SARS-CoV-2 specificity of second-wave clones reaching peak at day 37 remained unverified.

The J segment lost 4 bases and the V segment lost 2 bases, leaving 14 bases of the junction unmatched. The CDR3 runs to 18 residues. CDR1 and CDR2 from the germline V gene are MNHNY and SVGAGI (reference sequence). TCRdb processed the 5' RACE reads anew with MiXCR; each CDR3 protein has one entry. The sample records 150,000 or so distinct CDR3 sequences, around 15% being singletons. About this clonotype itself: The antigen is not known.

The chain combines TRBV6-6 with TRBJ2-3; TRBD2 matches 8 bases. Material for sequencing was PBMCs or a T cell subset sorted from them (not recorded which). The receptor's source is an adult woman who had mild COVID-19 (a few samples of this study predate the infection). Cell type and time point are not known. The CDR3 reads CASSYPEKGLVRSDTQYF. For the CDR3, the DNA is TGTGCCAGCAGTTACCCCGAAAAGGGACTAGTGAGGTCAGATACGCAGTATTTT.